The T cell receptor beta chain under discussion was sequenced for a study of tumor and adjacent non-tumor tissue in lung cancer. The wider study: Patients comprised about a dozen adenocarcinoma, a couple of squamous cell carcinoma and 1 small cell lung cancer.

Broader study findings: Significantly higher TCR diversity was found in tumor than normal lung.

The template was RNA from unsorted bulk tissue. Distant lung tissue was collected more than 3 cm away from the tumor edge. A modified ARM-PCR protocol with three rounds of nested PCR amplified TCRbeta. TCRdb called the multiplex PCR reads again in MiXCR, with one record for every CDR3 protein. Of 60,000 or so distinct CDR3 sequences listed, around two thirds are singletons. Ten or more counts support this clonotype. Its antigen is as yet unknown. This CDR3 is 14 amino acids long. Germline trimming cut 4 bases from V and 5 bases from J; bases unmatched to any gene: 2. CDR1 is LGHNA and CDR2 is YNFKEQ in the germline V gene.

The rearrangement links TRBV4-2 to TRBJ2-5; 12 bases agree with TRBD2. The TCR sequence derives from a man between 65 and 79 years old with non-small cell lung cancer. Sequencing was performed on distant non-tumor lung tissue. CDR3 in amino acids: CASSPGTSGETQYF. CDR3 in DNA: TGTGCCAGCAGCCCGGGGACTAGCGGGGAGACCCAGTACTTC.